This T cell receptor (beta chain) was recovered during a study of T-cell memory formation after mild COVID-19. Study-level points and caveats: Day 15 to 85 contracting clones showed balanced CD4/CD8; later expanders leaned CD4+.

TCRdb re-analysed the 5' RACE reads in MiXCR, keeping a single row per CDR3 protein. The sample contains 200,000 to 250,000 distinct CDR3 sequences, 15% of which appear only once. Details on this clonotype: Its specificity is not known.

Trimming stripped 2 bases from V and 9 bases from J, with 26 bases between. In germline, CDR1 is LNHDA, CDR2 SQIVND (reference sequence). The length of the CDR3 is 18 residues. This receptor was taken from an adult woman who had mild COVID-19 (a few samples of this study predate the infection). Cell type and time point are not known. The chain recombines TRBV19 with TRBJ2-1, with D perhaps assigned TRBD1 or TRBD2 (5 bases each). Material: PBMCs or a T cell subset sorted from them (not recorded which). The CDR3 DNA reads as TGTGCCAGTAGTATACATCCCGGGACGGAGAGACTACAATCTGAGCAGTTCTTC. Its translation: CASSIHPGTERLQSEQFF.